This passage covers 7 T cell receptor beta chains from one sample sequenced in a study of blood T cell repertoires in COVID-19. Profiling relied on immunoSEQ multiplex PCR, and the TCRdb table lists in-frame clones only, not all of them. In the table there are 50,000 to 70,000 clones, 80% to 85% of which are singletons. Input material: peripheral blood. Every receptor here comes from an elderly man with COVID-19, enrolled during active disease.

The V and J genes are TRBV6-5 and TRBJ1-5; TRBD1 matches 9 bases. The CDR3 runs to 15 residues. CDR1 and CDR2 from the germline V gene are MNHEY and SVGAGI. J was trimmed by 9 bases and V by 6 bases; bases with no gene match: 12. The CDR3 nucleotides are TGTGCCAGCAGCTCGGGACAGGGCCCTTCGAGGCCCCAGCATTTT. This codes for CASSSGQGPSRPQHF.

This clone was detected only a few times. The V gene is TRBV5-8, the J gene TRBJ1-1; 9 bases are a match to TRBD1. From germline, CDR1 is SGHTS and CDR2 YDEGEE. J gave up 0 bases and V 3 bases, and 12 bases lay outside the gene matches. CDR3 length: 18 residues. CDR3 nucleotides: TGTGCCAGCAGCTCATTTCCGGGACAGGGAATGGTGAACACTGAAGCTTTCTTT. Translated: CASSSFPGQGMVNTEAFF.

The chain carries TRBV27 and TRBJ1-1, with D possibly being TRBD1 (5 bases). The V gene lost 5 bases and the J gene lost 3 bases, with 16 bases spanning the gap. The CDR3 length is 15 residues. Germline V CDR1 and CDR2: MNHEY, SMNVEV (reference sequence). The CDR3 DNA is TGTGCCAGCAGTCACACAAATTGGGGGGACACTGAAGCTTTCTTT. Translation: CASSHTNWGDTEAFF.

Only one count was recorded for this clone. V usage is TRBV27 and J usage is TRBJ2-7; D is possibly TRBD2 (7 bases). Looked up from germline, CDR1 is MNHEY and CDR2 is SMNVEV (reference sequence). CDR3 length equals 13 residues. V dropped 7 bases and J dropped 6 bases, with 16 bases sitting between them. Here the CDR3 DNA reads TGTGCCAGCAATAGAGGGGGGGCGAGCGAGCAGTACTTC. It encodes CASNRGGASEQYF.

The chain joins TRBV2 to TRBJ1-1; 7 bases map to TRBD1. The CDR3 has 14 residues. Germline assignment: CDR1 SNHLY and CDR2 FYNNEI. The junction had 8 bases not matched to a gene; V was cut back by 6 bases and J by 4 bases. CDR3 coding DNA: TGTGCCAGCAGCCCGGACAGGCGGAGCACTGAAGCTTTCTTT. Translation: CASSPDRRSTEAFF.

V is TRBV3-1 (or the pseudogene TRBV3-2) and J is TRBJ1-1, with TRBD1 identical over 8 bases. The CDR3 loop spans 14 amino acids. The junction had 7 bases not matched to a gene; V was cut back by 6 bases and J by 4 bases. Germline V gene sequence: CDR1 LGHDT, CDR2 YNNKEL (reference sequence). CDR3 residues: CASRTGERGTEAFF. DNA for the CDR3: TGTGCCAGCAGGACAGGGGAGAGGGGCACTGAAGCTTTCTTT.

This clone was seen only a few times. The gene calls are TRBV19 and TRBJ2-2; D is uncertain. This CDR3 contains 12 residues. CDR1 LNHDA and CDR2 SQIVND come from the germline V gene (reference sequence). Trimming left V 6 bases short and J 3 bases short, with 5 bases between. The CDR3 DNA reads TGTGCCAGTAGGTCCGACACCGGGGAGCTGTTTTTT. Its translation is CASRSDTGELFF.